This note documents a single TCR beta chain sequence. The antigen remains undetermined. The data were obtained in a study of a mutant IDH1 vaccine in newly diagnosed glioma. Overall study: Vaccination started 4-6 weeks after radiotherapy alone, or with temozolomide cycles. Treatment recipients were approximately 60% male and about 40% female, and their mean age was approximately 42 years.

Assay used: immunoSEQ multiplex PCR; TCRdb lists only in-frame clones, some missing. This sample yields tens of thousands of clones, of which around 80% are seen a single time; around 4% belongs to the top ten. The CDR3 covers 15 residues. Germline V gene sequence: CDR1 SGDLS, CDR2 YYNGEE. V was clipped by 1 base and J by 1 base, with 11 bases between them. Study conclusions and caveats: Top peripheral T cell clonotype shifts appeared unrelated to pseudoprogression.

Time point indicated: week 35, safety follow-up. The study gave 300 ug of mutant IDH1 20-mer peptide per vaccine dose, with topical imiquimod. This receptor was taken from a man aged 25-45 years with glioma. The specimen was PBMCs, collected from a glioma patient whose treatment included an IDH1 peptide vaccine. J is TRBJ1-1 and V is TRBV9, with a weak D call TRBD1 (5 bases). The CDR3 region is CASSVRGNPNTEAFF. CDR3 nucleotide sequence: TGTGCCAGCAGCGTAAGGGGCAACCCGAACACTGAAGCTTTCTTT.